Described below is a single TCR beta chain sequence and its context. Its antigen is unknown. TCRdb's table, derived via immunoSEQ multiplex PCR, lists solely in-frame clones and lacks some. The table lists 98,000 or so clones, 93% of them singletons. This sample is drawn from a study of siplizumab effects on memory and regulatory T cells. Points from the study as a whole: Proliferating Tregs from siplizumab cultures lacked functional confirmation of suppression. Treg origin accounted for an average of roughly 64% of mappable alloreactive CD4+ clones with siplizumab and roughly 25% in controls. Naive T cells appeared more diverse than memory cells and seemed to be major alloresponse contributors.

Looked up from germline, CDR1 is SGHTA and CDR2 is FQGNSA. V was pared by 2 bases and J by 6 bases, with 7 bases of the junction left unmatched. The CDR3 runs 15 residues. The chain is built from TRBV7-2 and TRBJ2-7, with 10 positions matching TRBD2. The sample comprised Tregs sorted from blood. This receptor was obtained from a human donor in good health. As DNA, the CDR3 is TGTGCCAGCAGCTTACTGCCTAGCGGGAGTTCCGAGCAGTACTTC. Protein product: CASSLLPSGSSEQYF.